This is a list of T cell receptor beta chains from one sample in a study of shared T cell receptors in the human thymus. Clones were sequenced by immunoSEQ multiplex PCR, and TCRdb holds only the in-frame ones, with some missing. The table includes 63,000 or so clones, 90% to 95% detected once. Material: thymocytes. The receptors shown here come from a human donor. Both conserved end residues are part of each CDR3. The D gene is left open where the match is weak.

cdr3_aa cdr3_nt j_call d_call v_call cdr3_length
CASSQETRLYEQYF TGCGCCAGCAGCCAAGAAACTCGACTCTACGAGCAGTACTTC TRBJ2-7 NA TRBV4-3 14
CATHDRDRTSNQPQHF TGTGCCACCCATGATAGAGACAGGACTAGCAATCAGCCCCAGCATTTT TRBJ1-5 NA TRBV10-3 16
CASSERGGGLAVPNEQFF TGTGCCAGCAGCGAAAGGGGAGGTGGGTTAGCAGTGCCTAATGAGCAGTTCTTC TRBJ2-1 NA TRBV9 18
CASSLELAGGQDTGELFF TGTGCCAGCAGCTTAGAACTAGCGGGGGGCCAGGACACCGGGGAGCTGTTTTTT TRBJ2-2 TRBD2 TRBV7-8 18
CASSLPRNEQFF TGTGCCAGCAGCTTACCGAGGAATGAGCAGTTCTTC TRBJ2-1 NA TRBV7-2 12
CASSGATGGGQGNQPQHF TGCGCCAGCAGCGGCGCTACAGGGGGCGGGCAAGGGAATCAGCCCCAGCATTTT TRBJ1-5 TRBD1 TRBV10-2 18
CASSPTHPRTAEAFF TGTGCCAGCTCACCAACCCACCCCAGGACAGCCGAAGCTTTCTTT TRBJ1-1 NA TRBV18 15
CSVASWKGPTREAFF TGCAGCGTTGCCTCCTGGAAGGGGCCCACTCGCGAAGCTTTCTTT TRBJ1-1 NA TRBV29-1 15
CASSHDRDRLTMNTEAFF TGCGCCAGCAGCCATGACCGGGACAGGCTAACTATGAACACTGAAGCTTTCTTT TRBJ1-1 TRBD1 TRBV4-3 18
CASSEVGTRERSQQYF TGTGCCAGCAGTGAGGTGGGGACTAGGGAAAGGAGCCAGCAGTATTTT TRBJ2-3 TRBD2 TRBV25-1 16
CASRAGGAFNEQFF TGTGCCAGCAGGGCCGGGGGGGCCTTCAATGAGCAGTTCTTC TRBJ2-1 TRBD2 TRBV28 14
CASIPRGQGVSGANVLTF TGTGCCAGTATCCCCAGGGGGCAGGGTGTATCCGGGGCCAACGTCCTGACTTTC TRBJ2-6 TRBD1 TRBV19 18
CASSPLDRVGRETQYF TGTGCCAGCAGCCCCCTTGACAGGGTAGGAAGGGAGACCCAGTACTTC TRBJ2-5 TRBD1 TRBV28 16
CASSRQRLGYNEQFF TGTGCCAGCAGCAGACAGCGCCTGGGATACAATGAGCAGTTCTTC TRBJ2-1 NA TRBV7-9 15
CASTPRGETQYF TGTGCCAGCACCCCAAGGGGAGAGACCCAGTACTTC TRBJ2-5 NA TRBV7-2 12
CASTPNPRETQYF TGTGCCAGCACCCCAAACCCCAGGGAGACCCAGTACTTC TRBJ2-5 NA TRBV7-8 13